Each of the 2 T cell receptor beta chains below was sequenced from the same sample in a study of immune cell composition in non-small cell lung cancer. Normal lung sampling was at least 3 cm from the tumour, as distant as possible. The data were produced by immunoSEQ multiplex PCR, yet TCRdb's version contains in-frame clones alone and is incomplete. The table lists 1,500 to 2,500 clones, approximately 72% of them singletons. Specimen: non-adjacent lung tissue. The receptors originated from a human donor with non-small cell lung cancer.

The rearrangement joins TRBV5-4 to TRBJ2-3; 10 nucleotides line up with TRBD2. J gave up 1 base and V 6 bases, and 2 bases lay outside the gene matches. This CDR3 contains 14 residues. Germline CDR1 SGHNT, CDR2 YYREEE (reference sequence). For the CDR3, the DNA is TGTGCCAGCACCGGACTAGCGGGCACAGATACGCAGTATTTT. It is translated as CASTGLAGTDTQYF.

This clone was observed a few times. The rearrangement joins TRBV5-1 to TRBJ2-2; 10 nucleotides match TRBD1. The V gene's germline CDR1 is SGHRS and CDR2 YFSETQ. J lost 6 bases, V lost 0 bases, and 2 bases had no gene match. The CDR3 is made up of 15 amino acids. For the CDR3, the DNA is TGCGCCAGCAGCTTGGGACAGGGGGCGGCCGGGGAGCTGTTTTTT. The encoded protein is CASSLGQGAAGELFF.